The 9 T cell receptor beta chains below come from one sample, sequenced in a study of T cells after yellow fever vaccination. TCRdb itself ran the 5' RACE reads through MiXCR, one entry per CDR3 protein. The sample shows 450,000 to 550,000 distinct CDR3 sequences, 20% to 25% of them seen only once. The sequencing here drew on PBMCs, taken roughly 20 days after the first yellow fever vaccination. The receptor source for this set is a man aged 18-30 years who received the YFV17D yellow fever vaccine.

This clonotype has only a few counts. This CDR3 is CASRDPSGGANEQFF. CDR3 DNA: TGTGCCAGCAGAGACCCTAGCGGGGGGGCCAATGAGCAGTTCTTC. The rearrangement joins TRBV2 to TRBJ2-1; 12 bases line up with TRBD2. V trimming: 6 bases; J trimming: 6 bases; junction bases outside the gene matches: 6. Germline V CDR1 and CDR2: SNHLY, FYNNEI. This CDR3 region has 15 residues.

CDR3 loop: CASSLLSGNEQFF. The CDR3 nucleotides are TGCGCCAGCAGCCTCTTGTCCGGCAATGAGCAGTTCTTC. The rearrangement uses TRBV4-1 and TRBJ2-1, with unresolved D. The length of the CDR3 is 13 residues. V shed 4 bases and J shed 6 bases, with 10 bases lying between them. CDR1 is MGHRA and CDR2 is YSYEKL in the germline V gene.

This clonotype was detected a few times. The CDR3: CASSPHLGGRIDTF. The CDR3 DNA follows: TGTGCCAGCAGCCCCCACCTGGGGGGGCGCATAGACACCTTC. The V and J genes are TRBV7-2 and TRBJ1-2, with D perhaps matching TRBD1 (6 bases). CDR3 length: 14 amino acids. V lost 5 bases and J lost 12, with 22 bases in between. CDR1 is SGHTA, CDR2 FQGNSA, per germline.

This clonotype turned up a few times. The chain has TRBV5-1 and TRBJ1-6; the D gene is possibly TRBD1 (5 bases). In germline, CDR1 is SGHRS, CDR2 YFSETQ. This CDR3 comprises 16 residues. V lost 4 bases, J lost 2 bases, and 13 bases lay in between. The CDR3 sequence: CASSTRGIAYNSPLHF. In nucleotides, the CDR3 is TGCGCCAGCAGCACGCGGGGGATCGCCTATAATTCACCCCTCCACTTT.

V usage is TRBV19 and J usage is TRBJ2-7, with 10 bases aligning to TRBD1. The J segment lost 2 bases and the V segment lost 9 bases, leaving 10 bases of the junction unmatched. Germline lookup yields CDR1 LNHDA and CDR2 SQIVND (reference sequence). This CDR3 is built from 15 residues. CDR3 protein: CARHQGQGTTYEQYF. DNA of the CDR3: TGTGCCAGACATCAGGGACAGGGGACCACCTACGAGCAGTACTTC.

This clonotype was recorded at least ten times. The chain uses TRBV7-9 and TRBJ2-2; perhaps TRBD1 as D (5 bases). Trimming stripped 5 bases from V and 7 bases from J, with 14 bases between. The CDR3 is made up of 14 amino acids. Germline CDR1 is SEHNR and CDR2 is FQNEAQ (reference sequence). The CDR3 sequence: CASSLQGSRGELFF. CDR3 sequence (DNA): TGTGCCAGCAGCCTCCAGGGCAGCCGCGGGGAGCTGTTTTTT.

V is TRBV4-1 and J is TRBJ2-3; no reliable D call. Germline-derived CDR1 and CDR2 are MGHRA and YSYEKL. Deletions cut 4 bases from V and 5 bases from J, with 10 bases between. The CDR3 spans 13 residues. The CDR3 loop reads CASSPLRRDTQYF. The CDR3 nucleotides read TGCGCCAGCAGCCCTCTCAGGAGAGATACGCAGTATTTT.

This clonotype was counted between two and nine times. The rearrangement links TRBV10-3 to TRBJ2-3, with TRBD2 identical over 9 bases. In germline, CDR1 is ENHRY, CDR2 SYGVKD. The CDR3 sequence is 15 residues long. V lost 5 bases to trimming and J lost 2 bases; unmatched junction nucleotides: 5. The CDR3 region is CAISNLAGPTDTQYF. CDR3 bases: TGTGCCATCAGTAACCTAGCGGGACCCACAGATACGCAGTATTTT.

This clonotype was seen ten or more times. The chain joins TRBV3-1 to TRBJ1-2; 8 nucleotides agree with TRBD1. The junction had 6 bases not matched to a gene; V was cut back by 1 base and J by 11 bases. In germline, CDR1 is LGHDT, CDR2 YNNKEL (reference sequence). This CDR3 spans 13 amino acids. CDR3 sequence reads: CASSQATGVVYTF. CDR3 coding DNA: TGTGCCAGCAGCCAAGCGACAGGGGTAGTATACACCTTC.